The rows below give T cell receptor beta chains drawn from one sample of a study of blood T cell repertoires in COVID-19. TCRdb's copy holds only in-frame clones and misses some; the assay was immunoSEQ multiplex PCR. The sample lists over 90,000 clones, almost 90% occurring once. The sequenced material came from peripheral blood. The receptors shown here come from a human donor in a cohort sampled during active COVID-19. The CDR3 runs from the conserved cysteine through the conserved F or W. A D gene is named only where the DNA matches it firmly. For some rows the clone size is stated as once, few or many, or as a class when expanded; others skip it.

cdr3_nt: TGTGCCAGCAGCTTCGGTTCCCGGTGGGAGCAGTACTTC; cdr3_aa: CASSFGSRWEQYF; v_call: TRBV7-2; clone_size: once; j_call: TRBJ2-7; d_call: -
cdr3_nt: TGTGCCAGCGGTAGCGGGGGGGCGCGTGAGACCCAGTACTTC; cdr3_aa: CASGSGGARETQYF; v_call: TRBV6-6; clone_size: -; j_call: TRBJ2-5; d_call: TRBD2
cdr3_nt: TGTGCCAGCAGTTACGACACGAACACCGGGGAGCTGTTTTTT; cdr3_aa: CASSYDTNTGELFF; v_call: TRBV6-2/TRBV6-3; clone_size: -; j_call: TRBJ2-2; d_call: -
cdr3_nt: TGTGCCAGTAGTCCTCACAGGGGGACGAACACCGGGGAGCTGTTTTTT; cdr3_aa: CASSPHRGTNTGELFF; v_call: TRBV19; clone_size: -; j_call: TRBJ2-2; d_call: TRBD1
cdr3_nt: TGTGCCAGTAGTAAATCTAGCGGGACGACAGATACGCAGTATTTT; cdr3_aa: CASSKSSGTTDTQYF; v_call: TRBV19; clone_size: -; j_call: TRBJ2-3; d_call: TRBD2
cdr3_nt: TGCGCCAGCAGCTTCCGACAGGTTAATTCACCCCTCCACTTT; cdr3_aa: CASSFRQVNSPLHF; v_call: TRBV5-1; clone_size: -; j_call: TRBJ1-6; d_call: -
cdr3_nt: TGCGCCAGCAGCTTGTTGCAGGGGGTAGCCAAAAACATTCAGTACTTC; cdr3_aa: CASSLLQGVAKNIQYF; v_call: TRBV5-1; clone_size: -; j_call: TRBJ2-4; d_call: TRBD1
cdr3_nt: TGTGCCAGCAGTTTAAAGCAGGGTGGGCCCTACGAGCAGTACTTC; cdr3_aa: CASSLKQGGPYEQYF; v_call: TRBV27; clone_size: -; j_call: TRBJ2-7; d_call: -
cdr3_nt: TGTGCCAGCAGTTCCGGGAAAACTAGCGGGGCGGACGGGGAGCTGTTTTTT; cdr3_aa: CASSSGKTSGADGELFF; v_call: TRBV6-2/TRBV6-3; clone_size: -; j_call: TRBJ2-2; d_call: TRBD2
cdr3_nt: TGTGCCAGCATACCCTCGGGATCACCAACGCTGAACACTGAAGCTTTCTTT; cdr3_aa: CASIPSGSPTLNTEAFF; v_call: TRBV7-8; clone_size: -; j_call: TRBJ1-1; d_call: -
cdr3_nt: TGCGCCAGCAGGTACGGGACTAGCTCCTACAATGAGCAGTTCTTC; cdr3_aa: CASRYGTSSYNEQFF; v_call: TRBV10-2; clone_size: -; j_call: TRBJ2-1; d_call: TRBD2
cdr3_nt: TGTGCCAGCAGCTTATGGAGGGACACCGGGGAGCTGTTTTTT; cdr3_aa: CASSLWRDTGELFF; v_call: TRBV7-6; clone_size: -; j_call: TRBJ2-2; d_call: -
cdr3_nt: TGTGCCAGTAGTTTTTCCGGGACACTCCAAGAGACCCAGTACTTC; cdr3_aa: CASSFSGTLQETQYF; v_call: TRBV19; clone_size: -; j_call: TRBJ2-5; d_call: -
cdr3_nt: TGTGCCTGGTCCCAGGGGTTGCATCAGCCCCAGCATTTT; cdr3_aa: CAWSQGLHQPQHF; v_call: TRBV30; clone_size: -; j_call: TRBJ1-5; d_call: -
cdr3_nt: TGTGCCAGCAGCTTAGGTCCACAAAAATCTTATAGCAATCAGCCCCAGCATTTT; cdr3_aa: CASSLGPQKSYSNQPQHF; v_call: TRBV13; clone_size: -; j_call: TRBJ1-5; d_call: -
cdr3_nt: TGTGCCAGCAGCTCGTACAGTGGCCTGAGCTCCTACGAGCAGTACTTC; cdr3_aa: CASSSYSGLSSYEQYF; v_call: TRBV11-2; clone_size: -; j_call: TRBJ2-7; d_call: -
cdr3_nt: TGTGCCAGCAGCATGAACGGGGGGCATGGGTACGAGCAGTACTTC; cdr3_aa: CASSMNGGHGYEQYF; v_call: TRBV7-3; clone_size: -; j_call: TRBJ2-7; d_call: -
cdr3_nt: TGCGCCAGCAGCTTGGCACAGACGACCTACAATGAGCAGTTCTTC; cdr3_aa: CASSLAQTTYNEQFF; v_call: TRBV5-1; clone_size: once; j_call: TRBJ2-1; d_call: -
cdr3_nt: TGCGCCAGCAGCCAAGGGCTTACGGGAGGGCGAGGCGGGGAGCTGTTTTTT; cdr3_aa: CASSQGLTGGRGGELFF; v_call: TRBV4-3; clone_size: -; j_call: TRBJ2-2; d_call: TRBD2
cdr3_nt: TGTGCCAGCAGCCGGACAGGGGGGCCCTACGAGCAGTACTTC; cdr3_aa: CASSRTGGPYEQYF; v_call: TRBV14; clone_size: -; j_call: TRBJ2-7; d_call: TRBD1
cdr3_nt: TGTGCCAGCAGTGACCTGGACTCGAACACTGAAGCTTTCTTT; cdr3_aa: CASSDLDSNTEAFF; v_call: TRBV2; clone_size: few; j_call: TRBJ1-1; d_call: -
cdr3_nt: TGCGCCAGCAGCAGCACCTCCGGGACTAGCAGTTTAGGGCAGTTCTTC; cdr3_aa: CASSSTSGTSSLGQFF; v_call: TRBV5-1; clone_size: -; j_call: TRBJ2-1; d_call: TRBD2
cdr3_nt: TGTGCCAGTAGTAATTTGGCCGAAGCTTTCTTT; cdr3_aa: CASSNLAEAFF; v_call: TRBV19; clone_size: -; j_call: TRBJ1-1; d_call: -